There are many counts of the clone carrying this T cell receptor beta chain. What it binds is unknown. This record comes from a study of blood T cells in healthy people across ages. The study's findings and limits: Any changes in expanded clonotypes were possibly confounded, as donor CMV status remained unknown.

Per-sample yields of isolated PBMCs were at least 6 million. Using a J-beta primer mix together with a sample-barcoded 5' primer, a second PCR was run for about 6 to 11 cycles. MiXCR, run by TCRdb on the 5' RACE reads, gives a single entry per CDR3 protein. The sample yields hundreds of thousands of distinct CDR3 sequences, approximately 39% seen once. Source material: blood. This TCR was recovered from a woman between 55 and 75 years old in good health.

CDR3 DNA sequence: TGCAGTGCTAGAGGACCGGGACAGGGTAGTTCACCCCTCCACTTT. As protein: CSARGPGQGSSPLHF. This chain uses TRBV20-1 with TRBJ1-6; TRBD1 matches at 9 bases. The CDR3 has 15 residues. In germline, CDR1 is DFQATT, CDR2 SNEGSKA (reference sequence). V shed 1 base and J 9 bases; nucleotides not matched to a gene: 7.